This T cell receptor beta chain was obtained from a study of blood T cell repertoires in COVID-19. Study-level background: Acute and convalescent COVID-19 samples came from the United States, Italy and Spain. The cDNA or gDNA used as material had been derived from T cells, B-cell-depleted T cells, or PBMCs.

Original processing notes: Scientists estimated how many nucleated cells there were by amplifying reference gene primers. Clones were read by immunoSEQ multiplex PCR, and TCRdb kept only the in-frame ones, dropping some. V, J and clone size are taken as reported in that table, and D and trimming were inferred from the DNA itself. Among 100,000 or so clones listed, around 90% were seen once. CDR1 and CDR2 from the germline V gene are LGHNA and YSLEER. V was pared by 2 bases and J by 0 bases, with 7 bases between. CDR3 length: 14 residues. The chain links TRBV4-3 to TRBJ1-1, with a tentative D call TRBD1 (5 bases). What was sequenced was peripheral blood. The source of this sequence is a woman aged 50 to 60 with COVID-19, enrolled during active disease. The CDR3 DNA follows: TGCGCCAGCAGCCAAAACAGGTTGAACACTGAAGCTTTCTTT. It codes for CASSQNRLNTEAFF.